The 26 T cell receptor beta chains in this list originate from one sample, sequenced in a study of CD8+ T cells in alopecia areata. It was cDNA, reverse transcribed from extracted RNA, that served as the sequencing template. Sequencing was performed with immunoSEQ multiplex PCR; in TCRdb, only in-frame clones are kept and a portion is missing. The data contain around 98,000 clones, around two fifths of them singletons. Sequencing input: CD4+ T cells sorted from blood. Receptors were obtained from a human donor with alopecia areata.

V gene TRBV5-1 combines with J gene TRBJ1-1; D unresolved. The CDR3 has 12 amino acids. Germline V gives CDR1 SGHRS, CDR2 YFSETQ. Trimming pared 5 bases from V and 5 bases from J, leaving 10 bases between. The CDR3 region has the DNA TGCGCCAGCAGATTCGGGGAAACTGAAGCTTTCTTT. Translated: CASRFGETEAFF. Supplemented by reference TRBV5-1 and TRBJ1-1, the full variable domain reads KAGVTQTPRYLIKTRGQQVTLSCSPISGHRSVSWYQQTPGQGLQFLFEYFSETQRNKGNFPGRFSGRQFSNSRSEMNVSTLELGDSALYLCASRFGETEAFFGQGTRLTVV.

The sample holds a few counts of this clone. The chain combines TRBV14 with TRBJ2-7; D is ambiguous. Between the trimmed V and J ends, which lost 4 bases and 5 bases, there was a span of 18 bases. The V gene's germline CDR1 is SGHDN and CDR2 FVKESK. The CDR3 consists of 15 residues. CDR3 nucleotide sequence: TGTGCCAGCAGCCCTCCCGGCCCAAGAATCCACGAGCAGTACTTC. Its protein product is CASSPPGPRIHEQYF.

The rearrangement uses TRBV7-2 and TRBJ2-5; D ambiguous. TRBJ2-7 matches the DNA end more closely, so the J call is doubtful. The germline V gene has CDR1 SGHTA and CDR2 FQGNSA. CDR3 length: 13 residues. The CDR3 region has the DNA TGTGCCAGCAGCTCCCCGCCAACCTACGAGCAGTACTTC. It translates to CASSSPPTYEQYF.

The J gene is TRBJ2-1, the V gene TRBV4-1; D uncertain. The germline V gene encodes CDR1 MGHRA and CDR2 YSYEKL. V lost 0 bases and J 10 bases, leaving 10 bases between the germline ends. The CDR3 length is 13 residues. As DNA, the CDR3 is TGCGCCAGCAGCCAAGATGGTTCCAGGGAGCAGTTCTTC. Translated: CASSQDGSREQFF.

This clone was found a few times. A much larger clone sits a single nucleotide away, making a read error possible. The chain couples TRBV6-6 to TRBJ2-3; D is uncertain. CDR3 length: 11 amino acids. The germline V gene has CDR1 MNHNY and CDR2 SVGAGI (reference sequence). Deletions cut 5 bases from V and 2 bases from J, with 2 bases between. In nucleotides, the CDR3 is TGTGCCAGCAGTATCACAGATACGCAGTATTTT. This encodes CASSITDTQYF.

The chain joins TRBV28 to TRBJ1-1; D might be TRBD1 (5 bases). Per the germline V gene, CDR1 is MDHEN and CDR2 is SYDVKM. V gave up 6 bases and J gave up 8 bases, with 16 bases separating them. The CDR3 covers 13 residues. CDR3 residues: CASSPVSTEEAFF. Here the CDR3 DNA reads TGTGCCAGCAGCCCAGTTTCGACAGAAGAAGCTTTCTTT.

On this clone itself: The sample carries other DNA sequences with the same CDR3. The chain joins TRBV5-1 to TRBJ1-2; D remains ambiguous. V was clipped by 0 bases and J by 4 bases, with 4 bases between them. Germline assignment: CDR1 SGHRS and CDR2 YFSETQ. The CDR3 runs 12 residues. As DNA, the CDR3 is TGCGCCAGCAGCTTGGAGGGCTATGGCTACACCTTC. Amino acid sequence: CASSLEGYGYTF.

CDR3 bases: TGTGCCTGGGGAACCCTGCGGGCTTTCTTT. Its translation is CAWGTLRAFF. The chain joins TRBV30 to TRBJ1-1; the D is unclear. CDR3 size: 10 residues. Germline lookup yields CDR1 GTSNPN and CDR2 SVGIG (reference sequence). Trimming took off 5 bases at V and 11 bases at J, with 12 bases between the two ends.

The V call is TRBV23-1, the J call TRBJ2-1; 9 bases are a match to TRBD1. TRBV23-1 is marked as an open reading frame, function uncertain. V trimming: 3 bases; J trimming: 8 bases; junction bases outside the gene matches: 14. The CDR3 is 17 amino acids. The CDR3 loop reads CASSHTERDREVDEQFF. CDR3 DNA sequence: TGCGCCAGCAGTCACACCGAGAGGGACAGGGAGGTCGATGAGCAGTTCTTC.

The genes are TRBV5-1 and TRBJ2-5; 7 bases line up with TRBD1. Germline V gives CDR1 SGHRS, CDR2 YFSETQ. The ends lost 0 bases at V and 3 bases at J; junction bases unmatched: 5. The CDR3 covers 15 residues. The CDR3 DNA reads TGCGCCAGCAGCTTGGAATCCACAGGGGAAGAGACCCAGTACTTC. This codes for CASSLESTGEETQYF.

Comment on this clone: One end of the junction does not line up with germline, which may come from a read error. The rearrangement links TRBV30 to TRBJ2-1; 7 nucleotides agree with TRBD2. Germline V gene sequence: CDR1 GTSNPN, CDR2 SVGIG (reference sequence). The CDR3 extends over 14 amino acids. The CDR3: CARRGGSSYSEQFF. The CDR3 DNA follows: TGTGCCCGGCGGGGCGGGAGCTCCTACAGTGAGCAGTTCTTC.

The chain is built from TRBV29-1 and TRBJ2-1, with TRBD1 matching 7 bases. In germline, CDR1 is SQVTM, CDR2 ANQGSEA. Trimming removed 2 bases from V and 5 bases from J; junction bases left unmatched: 9. The CDR3 extends over 15 amino acids. For the CDR3, the DNA is TGCAGCGTTGAAACCCCGGTCCAGGGGGACAATGAGCAGTTCTTC. Its translation is CSVETPVQGDNEQFF.

The J gene is TRBJ2-7, the V gene TRBV27; D perhaps matches TRBD2 (5 bases). The germline V gene has CDR1 MNHEY and CDR2 SMNVEV (reference sequence). The length of the CDR3 is 10 residues. Between the trimmed V and J ends, which lost 9 bases and 4 bases, there was a span of 7 bases. DNA for the CDR3: TGTGCCAGTGAGGGATACGAGCAGTACTTC. It codes for CASEGYEQYF.

DNA for the CDR3: TGTGCCTGGAGTGCAAACGCGAACACCGGGGAGCTGTTTTTT. This codes for CAWSANANTGELFF. The rearrangement uses TRBV30 and TRBJ2-2, with no clear D. The germline CDR1 and CDR2 sequences are GTSNPN and SVGIG (reference sequence). The CDR3 is made up of 14 amino acids. V gave up 1 base and J gave up 0 bases, with 6 bases separating them.

The chain couples TRBV2 to TRBJ1-6, with TRBD1 as a possible D gene (5 bases). The CDR3 runs to 16 residues. Germline CDR1 and CDR2: SNHLY and FYNNEI. V lost 5 bases and J 7 bases, leaving 18 bases between the germline ends. Written as DNA, the CDR3 is TGTGCCAGCAGTAATAGTATGGGGGGAACCAATTCACCCCTCCACTTT. Protein: CASSNSMGGTNSPLHF.

The rearrangement joins TRBV2 to TRBJ1-1; D is ambiguous. CDR1 SNHLY and CDR2 FYNNEI come from the germline V gene. This CDR3 spans 11 amino acids. Deletions cut 5 bases from V and 7 bases from J, with 8 bases between. CDR3 sequence reads: CASSPAGEAFF. The CDR3 DNA reads as TGTGCCAGCAGTCCCGCCGGTGAAGCTTTCTTT. Combining the CDR3 with reference TRBV2 and TRBJ1-1 gives the whole variable domain EPEVTQTPSHQVTQMGQEVILRCVPISNHLYFYWYRQILGQKVEFLVSFYNNEISEKSEIFDDQFSVERPDGSNFTLKIRSTKLEDSAMYFCASSPAGEAFFGQGTRLTVV.

This chain's CDR3 is CASSTTSGSPGELFF. In DNA, the CDR3 is TGTGCCAGCAGCACCACTTCAGGGTCCCCCGGGGAGCTGTTTTTT. The chain carries TRBV14 and TRBJ2-2; a possible D gene is TRBD1 (5 bases). The germline CDR1 and CDR2 sequences are SGHDN and FVKESK. The V end lost 5 bases, the J end lost 6 bases, and 16 bases lay between the germline ends. This CDR3 comprises 15 residues.

The rearrangement uses TRBV4-3 and TRBJ2-1; no clear D. Germline V gene lookup returns CDR1 LGHNA and CDR2 YSLEER. The CDR3 is 16 amino acids. V lost 11 bases and J lost 2, with 22 bases in between. As DNA, the CDR3 is TGCGCCGGAACCGCGGTGGACGCCCGTACCTACAATGAGCAGTTCTTC. Translation gives CAGTAVDARTYNEQFF.

The V call is TRBV5-4, the J call TRBJ1-2; the D gene is possibly TRBD1 (6 bases). The V and J ends lost 0 bases and 8 bases respectively, with 11 bases between them. The CDR3 runs 13 residues. Germline V gives CDR1 SGHNT, CDR2 YYREEE (reference sequence). CDR3 DNA sequence: TGTGCCAGCAGCTTGGCAGGGGAATGGGGCTACACCTTC. Translated: CASSLAGEWGYTF.

This chain uses TRBV29-1 with TRBJ2-1; D is unresolved. CDR3 length: 12 residues. Looked up from germline, CDR1 is SQVTM and CDR2 is ANQGSEA. V was shortened by 4 bases and J by 0 bases, with 4 bases between the two germline ends. Written as DNA, the CDR3 is TGCAGCGTTGTAACCTCCTACAATGAGCAGTTCTTC. Translated: CSVVTSYNEQFF.

The chain recombines TRBV11-2 with TRBJ2-5; no clear D gene. The CDR3 sequence is 12 residues long. Germline values: CDR1 SGHAT, CDR2 FQNNGV. The germline V and J ends were trimmed by 4 bases and 7 bases, with 10 bases remaining between them. Here the CDR3 DNA reads TGTGCCAGCAGCTCAAGTTCGGGGACCCAGTACTTC. The encoded protein is CASSSSSGTQYF.

The chain combines TRBV30 with TRBJ1-2, with D unclear. The V gene's germline CDR1 is GTSNPN and CDR2 SVGIG (reference sequence). The V end lost 3 bases, the J end lost 8 bases, and 13 bases lay between the germline ends. The CDR3 contains 12 residues. CDR3 in amino acids: CAWRSDGGGYTF. CDR3 bases: TGTGCCTGGAGGTCAGACGGCGGGGGCTACACCTTC.

The chain uses TRBV5-6 and TRBJ2-3; D possibly matches TRBD1 or TRBD2 (6 bases each). V lost 4 bases, J lost 2 bases, and 17 bases lay in between. Germline-derived CDR1 and CDR2 are SGHDT and YYEEEE. The CDR3 has 16 amino acids. The CDR3 sequence: CASSPLGGQITDTQYF. The CDR3 DNA is TGTGCCAGCAGCCCTTTAGGGGGGCAGATCACAGATACGCAGTATTTT.

The chain is built from TRBV30 and TRBJ2-2; 7 bases map to TRBD1. Germline values: CDR1 GTSNPN, CDR2 SVGIG (reference sequence). The V segment lost 7 bases and the J segment 0 bases; nucleotides outside the gene matches: 20. The CDR3 is 19 amino acids. This CDR3 is CASILNRGAKQTNTGELFF. CDR3 sequence (DNA): TGTGCCTCGATCCTAAACAGGGGTGCAAAGCAAACGAACACCGGGGAGCTGTTTTTT.

This clone has just a few counts. Other nucleotide sequences from this sample produce the same CDR3. The chain recombines TRBV29-1 with TRBJ2-1; 7 nucleotides line up with TRBD1. V lost 5 bases, J lost 4 bases, and 5 bases stayed unmatched. The V gene's germline CDR1 is SQVTM and CDR2 ANQGSEA. This CDR3 region has 13 residues. This chain's CDR3 is CSVRTGSYNEQFF. The CDR3 DNA reads as TGCAGCGTTAGGACAGGCTCTTACAATGAGCAGTTCTTC.

This chain uses TRBV29-1 with TRBJ2-7; D call uncertain. The CDR3 length is 14 residues. V was shortened by 4 bases and J by 6 bases, with 19 bases between the two germline ends. The germline V gene encodes CDR1 SQVTM and CDR2 ANQGSEA. The CDR3 bases are TGCAGCGTTGTCAGGACGTCCCCTTTGGGCGAGCAGTACTTC. Translating it yields CSVVRTSPLGEQYF.